This TCR beta chain was sequenced in a study of PD-L1 blockade in urothelial cancer. Across the study: Men with urothelial cancer arising in the bladder made up about 85% of the roughly 30 patients.

TCRdb's copy holds only in-frame clones and misses some; the assay was immunoSEQ multiplex PCR. This table holds more than 45,000 clones, roughly 86% found once. Time point reported: peripheral blood 6 weeks after treatment start. Trimming shortened V by 2 bases and J by 5 bases, and 15 bases separated the two germline ends. CDR3 length equals 15 residues. CDR1 MNHEY and CDR2 SMNVEV come from the germline V gene (reference sequence). The chain employs TRBV27 and TRBJ2-5; a possible D gene is TRBD1 (7 bases). Sample: PBMCs, taken around atezolizumab (anti-PD-L1) treatment. This sequence originates from a man aged 60-69 years with urothelial cancer. CDR3 bases: TGTGCCAGCAGTTTAGGAGGGGGCGGATGGGAGACCCAGTACTTC. Encoded protein: CASSLGGGGWETQYF.